What follows is one T cell receptor (beta chain) and its context. Antigen unknown. PCR was performed using 60 Vbeta and 13 Jbeta primers. The assay was immunoSEQ multiplex PCR, and TCRdb's table has in-frame clones only and misses some. The data show fewer than 250,000 clones, with less than 85% seen just once and approximately 0.63% held by the top ten. This entry is derived from a study of cytomegalovirus exposure and HLA in healthy donors. Study-level background: Earlier work reported approximately 100 million unique TCR beta sequences from some 170 million T cells. Study-wide results and limits: An assumption of roughly uniform sequencing depth across donors underlay the presence/absence analyses. Later analysis suggested most CMV-associated TCR beta chains were HLA-restricted. Being productive about 87% or about 30% of the time was typical of most TCR beta V segments in an earlier analysis.

V was clipped by 6 bases and J by 4 bases, with 11 bases between them. The CDR3 extends over 13 amino acids. CDR1 SGHTA and CDR2 FQGNSA come from the germline V gene. The specimen was PBMCs. The origin of this receptor is a man aged 18 to 29 in good health and CMV-seronegative. The chain has TRBV7-2 and TRBJ2-3, with D possibly matching TRBD1 (6 bases). The DNA of the CDR3 is TGTGCCAGCAGTCAGGGGTCCCCAGATACGCAGTATTTT. This translates into CASSQGSPDTQYF.